The 29 T cell receptor beta chains given below trace back to one sample, sequenced in a study of blood T cell repertoires in COVID-19. The data were produced by immunoSEQ multiplex PCR, yet TCRdb's version contains in-frame clones alone and is incomplete. There are 150,000 or so clones in the sample; around 84% occur only once, and roughly 20% lies in the top ten. The source material was peripheral blood. The receptors come from a woman of 80 years or more with acute or convalescent COVID-19.

The chain has TRBV28 and TRBJ2-1, with D unresolved. The germline V gene encodes CDR1 MDHEN and CDR2 SYDVKM. The germline V and J ends were trimmed by 5 bases and 0 bases, with 5 bases remaining between them. The CDR3 has 13 amino acids. CDR3 bases: TGTGCCAGCAGTCTTCGCTCCTACAATGAGCAGTTCTTC. Translated, it gives CASSLRSYNEQFF.

This sequence joins TRBV10-3 and TRBJ2-2, with TRBD1 matching over 8 bases. CDR3 length: 18 amino acids. Trimming cost V 6 bases and J 4 bases; bases outside gene matches: 16. Looked up from germline, CDR1 is ENHRY and CDR2 is SYGVKD. In DNA, the CDR3 is TGTGCCATCAGGATGACAGGGGCCCCCCCCGTGGGCACCGGGGAGCTGTTTTTT. Its protein product is CAIRMTGAPPVGTGELFF.

The V and J genes are TRBV27 and TRBJ2-2; 11 positions agree with TRBD2. Trimming cost V 4 bases and J 6 bases; bases outside gene matches: 4. The germline gives CDR1 MNHEY, CDR2 SMNVEV (reference sequence). This CDR3 contains 15 residues. As DNA, the CDR3 is TGTGCCAGCAGTTATAGCGGGAGGGCCCCCGGGGAGCTGTTTTTT. This encodes CASSYSGRAPGELFF.

The chain carries TRBV29-1 and TRBJ2-7; D is ambiguous. This CDR3 is 14 amino acids long. Trimming removed 4 bases at V and 1 base at J, with 14 bases between. Germline V gene lookup returns CDR1 SQVTM and CDR2 ANQGSEA. In nucleotides, the CDR3 is TGCAGCGTTGGTGAAAGGAGCCCATCCTACGAGCAGTACTTC. Translation gives CSVGERSPSYEQYF.

This chain joins TRBV5-6 and TRBJ1-3; D remains unclear. This CDR3 is built from 15 residues. The ends were cut back, 3 bases at V and 4 bases at J, with 14 bases in the middle. Germline V CDR1 and CDR2: SGHDT, YYEEEE. The CDR3 loop is CASSWFGTDGNTIYF. The CDR3 DNA reads TGTGCCAGCAGCTGGTTCGGCACAGACGGAAACACCATATATTTT.

The chain is built from TRBV18 and TRBJ2-2, with D unclear. The V and J ends lost 2 bases and 4 bases respectively, with 11 bases between them. CDR1 KGHSH and CDR2 LQKENI come from the germline V gene. This CDR3 contains 15 residues. Here the CDR3 reads CASSPMVTFTGELFF. Written as DNA, the CDR3 is TGTGCCAGCTCACCAATGGTTACATTCACCGGGGAGCTGTTTTTT.

J is TRBJ2-3 and V is TRBV9; 12 bases fit TRBD2. This CDR3 is built from 15 residues. Germline V lookup: CDR1 SGDLS, CDR2 YYNGEE. After removal of 4 bases from V and 12 bases from J, the junction contained 12 bases not matched to a gene. The CDR3 here is CASSPRGLAGGPQYF. The CDR3 region has the DNA TGTGCCAGCAGCCCCCGGGGGCTAGCGGGGGGGCCACAGTATTTT.

The rearrangement joins TRBV7-9 to TRBJ2-7, with D possibly TRBD2 on 6 matching bases. V was pared by 5 bases and J by 2 bases, with 16 bases between. The CDR3 covers 15 residues. Germline-derived CDR1 and CDR2 are SEHNR and FQNEAQ (reference sequence). CDR3 DNA sequence: TGTGCCAGCAGCCGGGGGTACGGGGGAGCCTACGAGCAGTACTTC. Protein product: CASSRGYGGAYEQYF.

The chain links TRBV7-2 to TRBJ2-2, with D tentatively TRBD2 (7 bases). CDR3 length: 15 residues. Germline-derived CDR1 and CDR2 are SGHTA and FQGNSA. V lost 5 bases and J 0 bases, leaving 10 bases between the germline ends. In nucleotides, the CDR3 is TGTGCCAGCAGCCGCGGGGGCGCGAACACCGGGGAGCTGTTTTTT. This translates into CASSRGGANTGELFF.

The J gene is TRBJ2-7, the V gene TRBV5-8; tentative D call: TRBD1 (5 bases). V dropped 1 base and J dropped 3 bases, with 14 bases sitting between them. The CDR3 extends over 15 amino acids. The germline V gene encodes CDR1 SGHTS and CDR2 YDEGEE. The CDR3 coding sequence is TGTGCCAGCAGCTTGTTTCAGGGAAACTACTACGAGCAGTACTTC. Protein: CASSLFQGNYYEQYF. The full variable domain, its missing parts supplied by reference TRBV5-8 and TRBJ2-7, is EAGVTQSPTHLIKTRGQQATLRCSPISGHTSVYWYQQALGLGLQFLLWYDEGEERNRGNFPPRFSGRQFPNYSSELNVNALELEDSALYLCASSLFQGNYYEQYFGPGTRLTVT.

V and J are TRBV14 and TRBJ2-3, with D perhaps TRBD2 (6 bases). Between the trimmed V and J ends, which lost 0 bases and 5 bases, there was a span of 12 bases. CDR1 and CDR2 from the germline V gene are SGHDN and FVKESK. This CDR3 contains 15 residues. The CDR3: CASSQDSFGGDTQYF. The CDR3 nucleotides are TGTGCCAGCAGCCAAGATTCGTTCGGGGGAGATACGCAGTATTTT.

The chain employs TRBV27 and TRBJ2-1, with 12 bases matching TRBD2. The CDR3 is 16 amino acids. V shed 4 bases, J shed 8 bases, and the junction held 9 bases outside the gene matches. Germline assignment: CDR1 MNHEY and CDR2 SMNVEV (reference sequence). The CDR3 DNA is TGTGCCAGCAGTTCCATGCTAGCGGGAGGGCGGGATGAGCAGTTCTTC. It codes for CASSSMLAGGRDEQFF.

This rearrangement joins TRBV29-1 to TRBJ2-3; tentative D call: TRBD2 (5 bases). The CDR3 is made up of 14 amino acids. V lost 6 bases to trimming and J lost 4 bases, with 17 bases between them. From germline, CDR1 is SQVTM and CDR2 ANQGSEA. The CDR3 region has the DNA TGCAGCGTGAACCTATACCAGAGGGCAGATACGCAGTATTTT. Translating it yields CSVNLYQRADTQYF.

This rearrangement joins TRBV7-2 to TRBJ2-7; D might be TRBD2 (5 bases). Trimming took 5 bases from V and 7 from J, leaving 21 bases between them. The CDR3 is 15 amino acids. Germline assignment: CDR1 SGHTA and CDR2 FQGNSA. In DNA, the CDR3 is TGTGCCAGCAGCACTGAGGGTCCGCTAGGTGGGGAGCAGTACTTC. This gives the protein CASSTEGPLGGEQYF. Full variable domain (missing parts from reference TRBV7-2 and TRBJ2-7): GAGVSQSPSNKVTEKGKDVELRCDPISGHTALYWYRQSLGQGLEFLIYFQGNSAPDKSGLPSDRFSAERTGGSVSTLTIQRTQQEDSAVYLCASSTEGPLGGEQYFGPGTRLTVT.

This chain joins TRBV7-3 and TRBJ2-1; 12 nucleotides align to TRBD2. Germline values: CDR1 SGHTA, CDR2 FQGTGA. The CDR3 spans 17 residues. V shed 5 bases and J 8 bases; nucleotides not matched to a gene: 13. This CDR3 reads CASSAGLAGSRVDEQFF. In nucleotides, the CDR3 is TGTGCCAGCAGCGCCGGACTAGCGGGGTCCCGTGTCGATGAGCAGTTCTTC.

The rearrangement links TRBV25-1 to TRBJ2-5, with no clear D. This CDR3 is built from 14 residues. CDR1 is MGHDK and CDR2 is SYGVNS in the germline V gene. Trimming removed 0 bases from V and 3 bases from J, with 8 bases in between. DNA for the CDR3: TGTGCCAGCAGTGAATATCGAGTGGAAGAGACCCAGTACTTC. Protein product: CASSEYRVEETQYF.

The chain recombines TRBV19 with TRBJ1-6; TRBD1 is a possible D gene (6 bases). With 7 bases removed from V and 7 bases from J, the gap between germline ends came to 11 bases. The CDR3 runs to 13 residues. Germline lookup yields CDR1 LNHDA and CDR2 SQIVND (reference sequence). The CDR3 sequence: CASMGQRNSPLHF. CDR3 sequence (DNA): TGTGCCAGTATGGGACAAAGGAATTCACCCCTCCACTTT.

The V call is TRBV7-9, the J call TRBJ2-7; the D gene is possibly TRBD2 (5 bases). Germline V CDR1 and CDR2: SEHNR, FQNEAQ (reference sequence). V was pared by 5 bases and J by 7 bases, with 15 bases between. The CDR3 has 13 amino acids. As DNA, the CDR3 is TGTGCCAGCAGCCTTCAAGGGCCGGGGGAGCAGTACTTC. Translating it yields CASSLQGPGEQYF. Combining the CDR3 with reference TRBV7-9 and TRBJ2-7 gives the whole variable domain DTGVSQNPRHKITKRGQNVTFRCDPISEHNRLYWYRQTLGQGPEFLTYFQNEAQLEKSRLLSDRFSAERPKGSFSTLEIQRTEQGDSAMYLCASSLQGPGEQYFGPGTRLTVT.

The chain employs TRBV21-1 and TRBJ2-5; the D call TRBD1 from the table was never checked on the DNA. TRBV21-1 is flagged as a pseudogene. This CDR3 has 20 residues. The CDR3 region is CASSKVRKAGTREGEETQYF. In DNA, the CDR3 is TGTGCCAGCAGCAAAGTAAGAAAAGCCGGGACAAGGGAAGGAGAGGAGACCCAGTACTTC.

The chain is built from TRBV7-9 and TRBJ2-7; tentatively, D is TRBD2 (5 bases). Germline V gene data show CDR1 as SEHNR and CDR2 as FQNEAQ (reference sequence). CDR3 size: 12 residues. V was cut by 5 bases and J by 10 bases, with 15 bases left in between. This CDR3 reads CASSPAGNIQYF. In DNA form, the CDR3 reads TGTGCCAGCAGCCCCGCCGGGAACATCCAGTACTTC.

This clone appeared a single time. The chain employs TRBV19 and TRBJ1-1; no definite D call. Trimming left V 3 bases short and J 4 bases short, with 3 bases between. The CDR3 spans 11 residues. The germline gives CDR1 LNHDA, CDR2 SQIVND (reference sequence). This CDR3 is CASSIFTEAFF. CDR3 sequence (DNA): TGTGCCAGTAGTATCTTCACTGAAGCTTTCTTT.

The CDR3 protein is CASSATLNQPQHF. Written as DNA, the CDR3 is TGTGCCAGCAGTGCTACTCTCAATCAGCCCCAGCATTTT. The V call is TRBV9, the J call TRBJ1-5; D is unclear. CDR1 SGDLS and CDR2 YYNGEE come from the germline V gene. V was pared by 5 bases and J by 3 bases, with 9 bases between. The CDR3 is 13 amino acids.

A few counts support this clone. The chain has TRBV4-2 and TRBJ1-6; the D is unclear. Germline lookup yields CDR1 LGHNA and CDR2 YNFKEQ. This CDR3 is built from 16 residues. V was pared by 0 bases and J by 4 bases, with 10 bases between. CDR3 sequence: CASSQEAGAYNSPLHF. DNA for the CDR3: TGTGCCAGCAGCCAAGAAGCAGGCGCGTATAATTCACCCCTCCACTTT.

The genes are TRBV3-1 (or the pseudogene TRBV3-2) and TRBJ2-1, with 15 positions matching TRBD2. V was pared by 6 bases and J by 4 bases, with 13 bases of the junction left unmatched. The CDR3 has 19 amino acids. CDR1 is LGHDT and CDR2 is YNNKEL in the germline V gene (reference sequence). CDR3 sequence: CASRPTLGLAGGIYNEQFF. CDR3 bases: TGTGCCAGCAGACCAACCCTCGGACTAGCGGGAGGGATATACAATGAGCAGTTCTTC.

This chain uses TRBV18 with TRBJ1-2; TRBD1 might be the D (5 bases). V was trimmed by 3 bases and J by 3 bases, leaving 11 bases between them. CDR3 size: 14 residues. Per the germline V gene, CDR1 is KGHSH and CDR2 is LQKENI. Here the CDR3 reads CASSPVDTDYGYTF. The CDR3 DNA sequence: TGTGCCAGCTCACCGGTGGACACAGACTATGGCTACACCTTC.

There are a few counts of this clone. This chain connects TRBV5-1 to TRBJ1-2, with 10 bases that match TRBD1. Germline-derived CDR1 and CDR2 are SGHRS and YFSETQ. The V and J ends lost 1 base and 8 bases, in that order; junction bases with no gene match: 11. This CDR3 is 16 amino acids long. The CDR3 bases are TGCGCCAGCAGCTTGTTGGGGACAGGGGACGAGAGAGGCTACACCTTC. Translated: CASSLLGTGDERGYTF.

The rearrangement joins TRBV14 to TRBJ1-1; 10 bases are shared with TRBD1. The J segment lost 0 bases and the V segment lost 5 bases, leaving 9 bases of the junction unmatched. This CDR3 region has 17 residues. Germline assignment: CDR1 SGHDN and CDR2 FVKESK. The CDR3: CASSDTGTGALNTEAFF. CDR3 sequence (DNA): TGTGCCAGCAGCGACACCGGGACAGGGGCCCTGAACACTGAAGCTTTCTTT.

The gene calls are TRBV18 and TRBJ1-1; 9 bases are a match to TRBD1. Germline-derived CDR1 and CDR2 are KGHSH and LQKENI. J lost 6 bases, V lost 3 bases, and 2 bases had no gene match. There are 13 residues in the CDR3. The CDR3 DNA follows: TGTGCCAGCTCACCGGACAGGGGATCTGAAGCTTTCTTT. Amino acid sequence: CASSPDRGSEAFF.

The rearrangement uses TRBV6-1 and TRBJ2-4; D is undetermined. Germline CDR1 reads MNHNS; CDR2 reads SASEGT. V shed 1 base and J shed 9 bases, with 7 bases lying between them. The CDR3 has 12 amino acids. For the CDR3, the DNA is TGTGCCAGCAGTGAAGACCTGAGCATTCAGTACTTC. It specifies CASSEDLSIQYF.